The entry that follows covers one T cell receptor (beta chain) sequence. The antigen is not known. These data are taken from a study of OX40 agonist ivuxolimab in advanced cancers. In the study overall: The patients' treatment was ivuxolimab, an agonistic anti-OX40 (CD134) antibody. Subjects had a mean age of around 63 years, with a range of roughly 20 to 79; roughly 83% were male. Notes on the study in general: On average, CD8+ T cells showed a greater number of expanded clones than CD4+.

Germline-derived CDR1 and CDR2 are SGHTA and FQGNSA. This CDR3 is built from 13 residues. Trimming took 5 bases from V and 6 from J, leaving 12 bases between them. Using immunoSEQ multiplex PCR, the repertoire was profiled, and TCRdb retains in-frame clones only, with some absent. Of 50,000 to 75,000 clones listed, around 87% are singletons. The chain links TRBV7-2 to TRBJ2-3; D is uncertain. The source is an adult with an advanced solid tumor such as melanoma, head and neck, liver or kidney cancer. The specimen comprised CD4+ or CD8+ T cells sorted from blood, sampled in a trial of the OX40 agonist ivuxolimab. The CDR3 DNA is TGTGCCAGCAGCCAAGAGGTCTCCGATACGCAGTATTTT. Translated: CASSQEVSDTQYF.